Below are 27 T cell receptor beta chains sequenced from a single sample in a study of blood T cell repertoires in COVID-19. The data were produced by immunoSEQ multiplex PCR, yet TCRdb's version contains in-frame clones alone and is incomplete. The table has roughly 250,000 clones, around 85% seen once. The sample taken for sequencing was peripheral blood. The receptor source for this set is a human donor with COVID-19, enrolled during active disease. The donor label of this sample is uncertain.

This clone appeared once. The rearrangement uses TRBV7-8 and TRBJ2-1, with 14 bases lining up with TRBD2. The germline V gene encodes CDR1 SGHVS and CDR2 FQNEAQ. J was trimmed by 7 bases and V by 5 bases; bases with no gene match: 10. The CDR3 is 17 residues long. The CDR3 region has the DNA TGTGCCAGCAGCCCGGGACTAGCGGGAGTGAGTGTGAATGAGCAGTTCTTC. This sequence encodes CASSPGLAGVSVNEQFF. The full variable domain, with the rest looked up from reference TRBV7-8 and TRBJ2-1, is GAGVSQSPRYKVAKRGQDVALRCDPISGHVSLFWYQQALGQGPEFLTYFQNEAQLDKSGLPSDRFFAERPEGSVSTLKIQRTQQEDSAVYLCASSPGLAGVSVNEQFFGPGTRLTVL.

The V gene is TRBV15, the J gene TRBJ2-1, with 10 nucleotides matching TRBD2. The V segment lost 0 bases and the J segment 15 bases; nucleotides outside the gene matches: 11. The V gene's germline CDR1 is LNHNV and CDR2 YYDKDF (reference sequence). This CDR3 comprises 15 residues. The CDR3 spells CATSRDKLAGAPRFF. The CDR3 DNA reads as TGTGCCACCAGCAGAGATAAGCTAGCGGGAGCTCCTCGGTTCTTC.

The chain combines TRBV6-5 with TRBJ1-2; TRBD1 might be the D (6 bases). V was cut by 7 bases and J by 8 bases, with 17 bases left in between. The CDR3 runs to 13 residues. CDR1 and CDR2 from the germline V gene are MNHEY and SVGAGI. This CDR3 is CASILGANSGYTF. CDR3 coding DNA: TGTGCCAGCATCTTGGGGGCTAACAGCGGCTACACCTTC.

This chain connects TRBV5-4 to TRBJ2-2, with TRBD1 matching over 10 bases. Germline V gene data show CDR1 as SGHNT and CDR2 as YYREEE (reference sequence). V shed 5 bases and J 4 bases; nucleotides not matched to a gene: 8. The CDR3 loop spans 16 amino acids. As DNA, the CDR3 is TGTGCCAGCAGAGGGGCCGGGACAGGGGTCACCGGGGAGCTGTTTTTT. Translation: CASRGAGTGVTGELFF.

The chain combines TRBV7-2 with TRBJ2-7; 13 positions agree with TRBD2. Germline V lookup: CDR1 SGHTA, CDR2 FQGNSA. This CDR3 is 15 amino acids long. V gave up 0 bases and J gave up 6 bases; unmatched junction bases: 2. The CDR3 loop is CASSLAGLAGREQYF. CDR3 nucleotide sequence: TGTGCCAGCAGCTTAGCGGGACTAGCGGGGCGCGAGCAGTACTTC.

Only a few counts were recorded for this clone. The J gene is TRBJ2-7, the V gene TRBV13; D possibly corresponds to TRBD2 (6 bases). From germline, CDR1 is PRHDT and CDR2 FYEKMQ (reference sequence). V lost 3 bases to trimming and J lost 1 base, with 10 bases between them. This CDR3 is 14 amino acids long. The CDR3, as DNA: TGTGCCAGCAGCTTGGGGACTCCGTCCTACGAGCAGTACTTC. Translated: CASSLGTPSYEQYF. The variable domain in full, completed from reference TRBV13 and TRBJ2-7, reads AAGVIQSPRHLIKEKRETATLKCYPIPRHDTVYWYQQGPGQDPQFLISFYEKMQSDKGSIPDRFSAQQFSDYHSELNMSSLELGDSALYFCASSLGTPSYEQYFGPGTRLTVT.

The chain recombines TRBV7-3 with TRBJ1-5; no firm D call. Germline values: CDR1 SGHTA, CDR2 FQGTGA. Trimming stripped 2 bases from V and 6 bases from J, with 14 bases between. This CDR3 is built from 15 residues. This chain's CDR3 is CASSLRGSISQPQHF. The CDR3 bases are TGTGCCAGCAGCTTACGGGGTAGCATATCTCAGCCCCAGCATTTT.

The chain recombines TRBV29-1 with TRBJ1-2; D is perhaps TRBD1 (5 bases). The CDR3 is 15 residues long. Germline assignment: CDR1 SQVTM and CDR2 ANQGSEA. The V and J ends lost 1 base and 0 bases respectively, with 12 bases between them. The CDR3 reads CSVEAATEANYGYTF. In nucleotides, the CDR3 is TGCAGCGTTGAAGCAGCGACAGAAGCTAACTATGGCTACACCTTC.

This chain uses TRBV29-1 with TRBJ2-3, with a tentative D call TRBD1 (7 bases). Trimming pared 5 bases from V and 2 bases from J, leaving 11 bases between. Germline V gives CDR1 SQVTM, CDR2 ANQGSEA. This CDR3 spans 13 amino acids. CDR3: CSVSGGTTDTQYF. In DNA, the CDR3 is TGCAGCGTTTCAGGGGGGACCACAGATACGCAGTATTTT.

This CDR3 is CASSSGLAGAGEQFF. The CDR3 DNA sequence: TGTGCCAGCAGCTCAGGACTAGCGGGAGCGGGTGAGCAGTTCTTC. The chain uses TRBV7-2 and TRBJ2-1; 13 positions match TRBD2. The V gene's germline CDR1 is SGHTA and CDR2 FQGNSA. V lost 4 bases, J lost 9 bases, and 6 bases stayed unmatched. The CDR3 totals 15 residues. The full variable domain, completed using reference TRBV7-2 and TRBJ2-1, is GAGVSQSPSNKVTEKGKDVELRCDPISGHTALYWYRQSLGQGLEFLIYFQGNSAPDKSGLPSDRFSAERTGGSVSTLTIQRTQQEDSAVYLCASSSGLAGAGEQFFGPGTRLTVL.

The V gene is TRBV11-2, the J gene TRBJ1-5; TRBD1 matches 9 bases. This CDR3 region has 16 residues. Germline values: CDR1 SGHAT, CDR2 FQNNGV. The junction had 6 bases not matched to a gene; V was cut back by 4 bases and J by 2 bases. CDR3 sequence reads: CASSSNTGGGNQPQHF. The CDR3 DNA follows: TGTGCCAGCAGCTCAAATACAGGGGGCGGCAATCAGCCCCAGCATTTT.

The DNA of the CDR3 is TGTGCCAGCAGGCCGGGACAGGGCCCCAGGGAGCAGTTCTTC. This gives the protein CASRPGQGPREQFF. V and J are TRBV28 and TRBJ2-1; 9 bases agree with TRBD1. Per the germline V gene, CDR1 is MDHEN and CDR2 is SYDVKM. With 6 bases clipped from V and 10 bases from J, the junction kept 10 bases outside the gene matches. CDR3 length: 14 residues.

The CDR3 spells CASTLAGARVPPEYF. The CDR3 bases are TGTGCCAGCACCTTAGCGGGGGCCCGAGTCCCGCCCGAGTATTTT. V is TRBV28 and J is TRBJ2-3; 9 bases fit TRBD2. The CDR3 sequence is 15 residues long. Losses at the gene ends were 7 bases for V and 13 bases for J; bases not matched to a gene: 18. CDR1 is MDHEN and CDR2 is SYDVKM in the germline V gene.

The rearrangement uses TRBV6-6 and TRBJ1-1; 9 bases agree with TRBD1. Unmatched junction bases numbered 15, after V lost 5 bases and J lost 5 bases. Germline V lookup: CDR1 MNHNY, CDR2 SVGAGI (reference sequence). The CDR3 covers 17 residues. In DNA, the CDR3 is TGTGCCAGCAGTCCTGCCCCGAGGACAGGGGAGGGAACTGAAGCTTTCTTT. This translates into CASSPAPRTGEGTEAFF.

The CDR3 reads CASSYSGGNEKLFF. As DNA, the CDR3 is TGTGCCAGCAGTTACTCAGGGGGTAATGAAAAACTGTTTTTT. The chain uses TRBV6-6 and TRBJ1-4; perhaps TRBD1 as D (6 bases). Trimming pared 0 bases from V and 4 bases from J, leaving 6 bases between. The CDR3 has 14 amino acids. Germline CDR1 reads MNHNY; CDR2 reads SVGAGI (reference sequence).

The V call is TRBV19, the J call TRBJ1-1; D may be TRBD1 (6 bases). Looked up from germline, CDR1 is LNHDA and CDR2 is SQIVND (reference sequence). V was cut by 4 bases and J by 5 bases, with 11 bases left in between. This CDR3 spans 13 amino acids. The CDR3 bases are TGTGCCAGTAGTAGCGGCAGGGGAACTGAAGCTTTCTTT. It translates to CASSSGRGTEAFF.

The V gene is TRBV7-5, the J gene TRBJ1-1. TRBV7-5 is a pseudogene locus. The CDR3 length is 14 residues. CDR3 residues: CARSLGGGGTEAFF. As DNA, the CDR3 is TGTGCCAGAAGCTTAGGTGGTGGAGGGACTGAAGCTTTCTTT.

This chain links TRBV18 with TRBJ2-4, with 9 bases identical to TRBD1. CDR3 length equals 17 residues. Per the germline V gene, CDR1 is KGHSH and CDR2 is LQKENI. V lost 3 bases and J lost 9; bases outside the gene matches: 15. The CDR3 DNA sequence: TGTGCCAGCTCACCCTACTCTCTTCGGACAGGGGAGGGCATTCAGTACTTC. Encoded protein: CASSPYSLRTGEGIQYF.

The rearrangement joins TRBV5-5 to TRBJ1-1; 11 bases are shared with TRBD1. This CDR3 has 15 amino acids. The germline CDR1 and CDR2 sequences are SGHKS and YYEKEE (reference sequence). Trimming cost V 3 bases and J 6 bases; bases outside gene matches: 7. The CDR3 is CASSSDRGHNPEAFF. CDR3 in DNA: TGTGCCAGCAGCTCGGACAGGGGGCATAACCCTGAAGCTTTCTTT.

The CDR3 DNA follows: TGTGCCATGCAAGAGGTATGGTACAATGAGCAGTTCTTC. Translation: CAMQEVWYNEQFF. This chain uses TRBV5-4 with TRBJ2-1; D unclear. CDR3 length: 13 amino acids. Germline V lookup: CDR1 SGHNT, CDR2 YYREEE (reference sequence). The V end was cut by 9 bases, the J end by 4 bases, with 14 bases between.

This chain links TRBV5-1 with TRBJ1-1, with a possible D match to TRBD1 (6 bases). Germline loops: CDR1 SGHRS, CDR2 YFSETQ. This CDR3 has 15 residues. Trimming cost V 4 bases and J 8 bases, with 21 bases left between them. CDR3 coding DNA: TGCGCCAGCAGCCATCACCGGGACACGAAATCCGAAGCTTTCTTT. Encoded protein: CASSHHRDTKSEAFF.

The chain recombines TRBV9 with TRBJ2-7; 8 bases are a match to TRBD2. This CDR3 comprises 15 residues. Germline-derived CDR1 and CDR2 are SGDLS and YYNGEE. With 0 bases clipped from V and 3 bases from J, the junction kept 5 bases outside the gene matches. As DNA, the CDR3 is TGTGCCAGCAGCGTAGTCCCGGGAGGGGGCTACGAGCAGTACTTC. Translation: CASSVVPGGGYEQYF.

J is TRBJ2-7 and V is TRBV5-5; D perhaps matches TRBD1 (5 bases). Germline V CDR1 and CDR2: SGHKS, YYEKEE (reference sequence). Trimming took off 0 bases at V and 3 bases at J, with 10 bases between the two ends. CDR3 length: 14 amino acids. DNA for the CDR3: TGTGCCAGCAGCTTGGCCACAGGAGTCTACGAGCAGTACTTC. Translation: CASSLATGVYEQYF.

The rearrangement joins TRBV11-3 to TRBJ1-3; D remains unclear. Germline loops: CDR1 SGHNT, CDR2 YENEEA. Trimming left V 4 bases short and J 1 base short, with 11 bases between. The CDR3 spans 15 residues. The CDR3 region has the DNA TGTGCCAGCAGCTCCCGCGGGCTTTCTGGAAACACCATATATTTT. It translates to CASSSRGLSGNTIYF.

This chain links TRBV30 with TRBJ1-1, with D possibly TRBD1 on 6 matching bases. Trimming removed 4 bases at V and 0 bases at J, with 12 bases between. CDR3 length: 14 amino acids. Germline assignment: CDR1 GTSNPN and CDR2 SVGIG (reference sequence). Written as DNA, the CDR3 is TGTGCCTGGAACACAGGGAACATGAACACTGAAGCTTTCTTT. Encoded protein: CAWNTGNMNTEAFF.

This clone was recorded once. The rearrangement joins TRBV2 to TRBJ2-2; tentatively, D is TRBD1 (5 bases). The CDR3 runs 15 residues. V lost 4 bases and J lost 1, with 10 bases in between. Germline CDR1 and CDR2: SNHLY and FYNNEI. CDR3 protein: CASSGSRVNTGELFF. The CDR3 coding sequence is TGTGCCAGCAGTGGAAGCAGGGTGAACACCGGGGAGCTGTTTTTT.

This clone turned up a few times. The chain has TRBV5-8 and TRBJ1-5, with no clear D. The germline V gene has CDR1 SGHTS and CDR2 YDEGEE. The CDR3 has 14 residues. V lost 1 base to trimming and J lost 4 bases, with 9 bases between them. This CDR3 is CASSLITANQPQHF. CDR3 nucleotides: TGTGCCAGCAGCTTGATCACAGCTAATCAGCCCCAGCATTTT.